This T cell receptor beta chain was sequenced during a study of blood T cell repertoires in COVID-19. About the research overall: From T cells, B-cell-depleted T cells, or PBMCs came the material, which was cDNA or gDNA.

TCRdb keeps only in-frame clones here, not all; method: immunoSEQ multiplex PCR. This table has about 140,000 clones, 76% appearing once. The CDR3 runs 16 residues. The V and J ends lost 1 base and 1 base, in that order; junction bases with no gene match: 1. Germline loops: CDR1 WSHSY, CDR2 SAAADI. The receptor comes from a woman aged 80 or over with active or convalescent COVID-19. The chain uses TRBV10-2 and TRBJ2-2; 9 bases fit TRBD1. Sequences were obtained from peripheral blood. The chain's CDR3 is CASSEWTGENTGELFF. The CDR3, as DNA: TGCGCCAGCAGTGAGTGGACAGGGGAGAACACCGGGGAGCTGTTTTTT.